This T cell receptor (beta chain) was captured in a study of identical twins. Details on this clonotype: Its specificity is unknown.

The CDR3 consists of 15 residues. Germline lookup yields CDR1 DFQATT and CDR2 SNEGSKA (reference sequence). V lost 1 base, J lost 11 bases, and 13 bases stayed unmatched. Overall study findings and caveats: Invariant populations such as MAIT and iNKT cells could partly muddle zero-insertion analyses.

cDNA molecules carried unique molecular identifiers, and template switching added a universal primer site. TCRdb fed the 5' RACE reads into MiXCR, producing one record per CDR3 protein. In the table there are a few hundred thousand distinct CDR3 sequences, roughly 13% of which are singletons. This same sample was also taken into another study, of yellow fever vaccine responses in identical twins.

The TCR comes from a woman aged 18-29 years in good health. This chain joins TRBV20-1 and TRBJ2-3; TRBD2 matches 9 bases. The material sequenced was CD4+ T cells sorted from blood. The CDR3 reads CSARVVAGVPILQYF. As DNA, the CDR3 is TGCAGTGCTAGAGTGGTAGCGGGAGTCCCCATCTTGCAGTATTTT.